The present TCR beta chain was sequenced within a study of T cells after yellow fever vaccination. Background on the study: Fractions low in cell number were prepared with SMART-Seq v4 Ultra Low Input.

This clonotype appeared many times. The antigen remains unidentified. This CDR3 contains 16 residues. CDR1 and CDR2 (germline): MGHDK, SYGVNS. The V and J ends lost 3 bases and 5 bases, in that order; junction bases with no gene match: 12. It was through 5'RACE template switching that TCR cDNA was made, with a universal primer site and UMIs added. MiXCR, applied by TCRdb to the 5' RACE reads, yields one record per CDR3 protein. The sample carries about 260,000 distinct CDR3 sequences, 5.2% recorded once. Study results and limitations: In post-booster samples, most primary-vaccination clones reappeared (about 97% CD4, about 90% CD8). Abundant clonotypes from the bulk population could have been carried over as contaminants into FACS-sorted repertoires.

J is TRBJ1-2 and V is TRBV25-1, with 7 bases identical to TRBD1. This TCR was sampled from a young man who received the YFV17D yellow fever vaccine. Material: CD4+ T cells sorted from PBMCs, obtained on the day of the yellow fever booster vaccination. In DNA form, the CDR3 reads TGTGCCAGCAGTGACGTTACGCAGGGGGTATCATATGGCTACACCTTC. Residues: CASSDVTQGVSYGYTF.